This TCR beta chain appears in the sequencing data of a study of Graves' ophthalmopathy and Graves' hyperthyroidism. This clonotype was seen repeatedly, ten times or more. The antigen is undetermined. Only newly diagnosed hyperthyroidism patients aged 18 to 65, with under 2 months' duration, were enrolled. Transcripts of RNA were the source for amplifying TCR beta CDR3 regions. First-round RT-PCR relied on HTBI primers, and a second-round multiplex PCR came next. From the multiplex PCR reads, TCRdb called clonotypes with MiXCR, one entry per CDR3 protein. The sample carries about 600,000 distinct CDR3 sequences, 35% to 40% recorded once. Findings and limits, study-wide: Ophthalmopathy was separated from stable hyperthyroidism by a 13-signature model with about 86% sensitivity and roughly 81% specificity.

The length of the CDR3 is 14 residues. Trimming took off 0 bases at V and 5 bases at J, with 11 bases between the two ends. Germline V CDR1 and CDR2: SGHRS, YFSETQ. The V and J genes are TRBV5-1 and TRBJ1-2; D is undetermined. This clonotype originated in an adult man with Graves' hyperthyroidism. The sequenced material came from peripheral blood or thyroid tissue (not recorded which). CDR3 protein: CASSLASTAYGYTF. Written as DNA, the CDR3 is TGCGCCAGCAGCTTGGCAAGCACAGCGTATGGCTACACCTTC.